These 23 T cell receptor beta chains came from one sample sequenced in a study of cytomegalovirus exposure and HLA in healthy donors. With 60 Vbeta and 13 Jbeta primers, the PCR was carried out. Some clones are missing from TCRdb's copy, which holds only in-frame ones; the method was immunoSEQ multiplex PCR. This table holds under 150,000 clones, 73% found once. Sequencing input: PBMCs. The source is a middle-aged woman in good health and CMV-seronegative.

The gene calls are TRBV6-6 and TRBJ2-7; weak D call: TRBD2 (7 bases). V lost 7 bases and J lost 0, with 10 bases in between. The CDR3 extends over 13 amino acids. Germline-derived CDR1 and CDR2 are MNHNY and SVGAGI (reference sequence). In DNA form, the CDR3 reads TGTGCCAGCAAAGGGGGGGTCTCCTACGAGCAGTACTTC. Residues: CASKGGVSYEQYF.

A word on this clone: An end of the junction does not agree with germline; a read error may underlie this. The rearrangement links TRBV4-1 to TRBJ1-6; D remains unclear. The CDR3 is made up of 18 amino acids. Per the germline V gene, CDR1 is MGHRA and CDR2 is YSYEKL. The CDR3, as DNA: TGCGCCAGCAACCAAGATCCGGTTCAAAACGGCTATAATTCACCCCTCCACTTT. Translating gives CASNQDPVQNGYNSPLHF.

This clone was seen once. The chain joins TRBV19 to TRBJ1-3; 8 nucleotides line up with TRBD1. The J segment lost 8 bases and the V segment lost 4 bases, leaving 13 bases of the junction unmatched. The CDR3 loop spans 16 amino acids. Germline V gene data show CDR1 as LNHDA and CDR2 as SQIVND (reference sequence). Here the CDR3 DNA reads TGTGCCAGTAGTACCGACAGGGGCCGCGCTGGGGACACCATATATTTT. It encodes CASSTDRGRAGDTIYF.

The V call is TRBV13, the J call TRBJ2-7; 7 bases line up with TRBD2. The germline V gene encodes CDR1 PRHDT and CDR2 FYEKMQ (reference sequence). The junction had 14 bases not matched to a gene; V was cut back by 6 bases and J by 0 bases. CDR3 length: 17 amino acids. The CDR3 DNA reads TGTGCCAGCAGTCTCTCTTTGACGCGGGGGAGCTCCTACGAGCAGTACTTC. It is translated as CASSLSLTRGSSYEQYF. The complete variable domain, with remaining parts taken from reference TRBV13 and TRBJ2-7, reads AAGVIQSPRHLIKEKRETATLKCYPIPRHDTVYWYQQGPGQDPQFLISFYEKMQSDKGSIPDRFSAQQFSDYHSELNMSSLELGDSALYFCASSLSLTRGSSYEQYFGPGTRLTVT.

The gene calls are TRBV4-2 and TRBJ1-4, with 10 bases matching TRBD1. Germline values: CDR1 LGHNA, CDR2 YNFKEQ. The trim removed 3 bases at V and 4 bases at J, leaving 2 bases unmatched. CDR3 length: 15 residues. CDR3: CASSQGTGDNEKLFF. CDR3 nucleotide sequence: TGTGCCAGCAGCCAGGGGACAGGGGATAATGAAAAACTGTTTTTT.

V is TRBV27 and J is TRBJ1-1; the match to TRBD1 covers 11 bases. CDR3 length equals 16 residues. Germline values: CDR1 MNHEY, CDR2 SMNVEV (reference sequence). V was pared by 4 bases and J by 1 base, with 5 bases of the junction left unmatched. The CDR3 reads CASSSDRGRGNTEAFF. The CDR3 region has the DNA TGTGCCAGCAGTTCGGACAGGGGGCGAGGGAACACTGAAGCTTTCTTT.

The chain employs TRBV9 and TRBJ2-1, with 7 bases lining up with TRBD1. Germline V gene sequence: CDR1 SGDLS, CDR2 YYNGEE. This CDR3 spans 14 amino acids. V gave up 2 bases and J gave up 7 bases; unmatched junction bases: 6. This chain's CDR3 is CASSVETGLNEQFF. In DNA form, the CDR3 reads TGTGCCAGCAGCGTGGAGACAGGGCTGAATGAGCAGTTCTTC.

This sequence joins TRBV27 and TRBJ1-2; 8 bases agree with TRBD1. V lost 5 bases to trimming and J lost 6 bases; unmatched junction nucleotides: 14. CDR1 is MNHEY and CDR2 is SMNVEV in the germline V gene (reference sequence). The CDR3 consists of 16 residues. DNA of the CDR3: TGTGCCAGCAGTCCAACTCCTCAGGCAGGGGGCAATGGCTACACCTTC. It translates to CASSPTPQAGGNGYTF.

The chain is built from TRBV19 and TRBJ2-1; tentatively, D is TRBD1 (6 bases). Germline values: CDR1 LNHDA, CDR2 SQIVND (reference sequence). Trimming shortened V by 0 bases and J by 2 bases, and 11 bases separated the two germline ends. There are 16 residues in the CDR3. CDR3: CASSIDSRGTYNEQFF. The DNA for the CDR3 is TGTGCCAGTAGTATAGATTCAAGGGGGACCTACAATGAGCAGTTCTTC.

The CDR3 is CASRPGTYGYTF. CDR3 bases: TGTGCCAGCAGGCCAGGGACATATGGCTACACCTTC. The chain has TRBV5-8 and TRBJ1-2; a possible D gene is TRBD1 (6 bases). The CDR3 consists of 12 residues. Trimming cost V 5 bases and J 5 bases, with 10 bases left between them. Germline CDR1 SGHTS, CDR2 YDEGEE.

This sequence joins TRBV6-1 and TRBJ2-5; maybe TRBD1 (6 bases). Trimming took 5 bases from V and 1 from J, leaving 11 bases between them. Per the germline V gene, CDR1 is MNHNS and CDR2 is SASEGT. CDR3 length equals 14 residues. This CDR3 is CASSLGGIQETQYF. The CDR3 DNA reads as TGTGCCAGCAGTCTAGGGGGAATCCAAGAGACCCAGTACTTC.

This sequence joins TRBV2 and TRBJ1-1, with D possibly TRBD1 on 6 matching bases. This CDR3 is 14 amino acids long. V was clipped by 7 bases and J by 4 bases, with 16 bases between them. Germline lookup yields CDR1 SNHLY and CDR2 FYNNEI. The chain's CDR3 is CASNILGGATEAFF. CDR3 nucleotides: TGTGCCAGCAATATATTGGGGGGGGCCACTGAAGCTTTCTTT.

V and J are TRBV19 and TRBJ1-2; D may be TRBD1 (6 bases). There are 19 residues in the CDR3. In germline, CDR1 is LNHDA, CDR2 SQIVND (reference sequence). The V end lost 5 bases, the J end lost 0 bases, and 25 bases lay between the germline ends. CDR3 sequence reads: CASSLFPEGTRTSNYGYTF. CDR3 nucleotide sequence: TGTGCCAGTAGTCTGTTCCCAGAGGGGACACGAACGTCTAACTATGGCTACACCTTC.

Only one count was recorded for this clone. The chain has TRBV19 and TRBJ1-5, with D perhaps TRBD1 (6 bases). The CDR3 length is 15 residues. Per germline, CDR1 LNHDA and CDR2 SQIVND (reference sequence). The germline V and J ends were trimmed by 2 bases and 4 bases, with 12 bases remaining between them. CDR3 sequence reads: CASSIYWGPNQPQHF. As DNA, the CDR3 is TGTGCCAGTAGTATATACTGGGGGCCTAATCAGCCCCAGCATTTT.

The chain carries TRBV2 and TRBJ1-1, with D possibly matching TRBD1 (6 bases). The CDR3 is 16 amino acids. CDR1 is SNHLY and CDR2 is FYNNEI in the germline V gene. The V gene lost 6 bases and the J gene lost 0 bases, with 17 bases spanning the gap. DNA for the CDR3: TGTGCCAGCAGCGAGACAGGAAACTACATGAACACTGAAGCTTTCTTT. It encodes CASSETGNYMNTEAFF.

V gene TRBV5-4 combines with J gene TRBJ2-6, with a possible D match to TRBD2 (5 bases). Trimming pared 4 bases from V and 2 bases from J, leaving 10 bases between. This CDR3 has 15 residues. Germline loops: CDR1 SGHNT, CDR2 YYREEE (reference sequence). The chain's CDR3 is CASSPGLTGANVLTF. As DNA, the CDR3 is TGTGCCAGCAGCCCCGGACTGACTGGGGCCAACGTCCTGACTTTC.

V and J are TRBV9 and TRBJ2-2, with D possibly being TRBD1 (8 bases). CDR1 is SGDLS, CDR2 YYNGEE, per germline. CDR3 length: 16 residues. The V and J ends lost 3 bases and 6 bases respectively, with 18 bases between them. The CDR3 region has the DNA TGTGCCAGCAGCGCGGGAGGACAGGGCGTTGCCGGGGAGCTGTTTTTT. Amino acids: CASSAGGQGVAGELFF.

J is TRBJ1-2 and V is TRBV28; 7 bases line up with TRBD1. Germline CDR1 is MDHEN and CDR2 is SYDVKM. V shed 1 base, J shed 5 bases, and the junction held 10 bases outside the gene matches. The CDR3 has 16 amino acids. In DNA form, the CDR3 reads TGTGCCAGCAGTTTATCCAGGACAGGCCGGATGTATGGCTACACCTTC. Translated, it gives CASSLSRTGRMYGYTF.

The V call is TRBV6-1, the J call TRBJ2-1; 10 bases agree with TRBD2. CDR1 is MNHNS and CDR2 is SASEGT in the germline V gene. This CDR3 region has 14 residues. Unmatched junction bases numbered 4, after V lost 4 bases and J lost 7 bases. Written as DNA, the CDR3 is TGTGCCAGCAGTGTCTTAGCGGGGGGTAATGAGCAGTTCTTC. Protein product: CASSVLAGGNEQFF.

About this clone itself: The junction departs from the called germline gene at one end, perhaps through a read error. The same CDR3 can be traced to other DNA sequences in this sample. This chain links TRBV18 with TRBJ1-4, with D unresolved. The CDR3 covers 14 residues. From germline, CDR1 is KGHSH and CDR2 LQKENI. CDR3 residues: CASSPGGLGEKLFF. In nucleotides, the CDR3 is TGTGCCAGTTCACCGGGAGGGCTGGGTGAAAAACTGTTTTTT. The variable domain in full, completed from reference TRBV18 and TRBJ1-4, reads NAGVMQNPRHLVRRRGQEARLRCSPMKGHSHVYWYRQLPEEGLKFMVYLQKENIIDESGMPKERFSAEFPKEGPSILRIQQVVRGDSAAYFCASSPGGLGEKLFFGSGTQLSVL.

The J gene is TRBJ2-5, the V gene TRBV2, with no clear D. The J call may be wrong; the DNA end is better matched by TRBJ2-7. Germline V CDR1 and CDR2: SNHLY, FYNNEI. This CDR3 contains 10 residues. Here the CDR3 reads CASSAYEQYF. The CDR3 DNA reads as TGTGCCAGCAGTGCCTACGAGCAGTACTTC.

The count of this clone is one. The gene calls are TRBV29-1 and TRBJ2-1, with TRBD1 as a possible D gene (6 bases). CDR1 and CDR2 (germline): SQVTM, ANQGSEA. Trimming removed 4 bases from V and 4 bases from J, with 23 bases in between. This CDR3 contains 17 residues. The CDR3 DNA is TGCAGCGTTGGAAAGTGGGACAAGCCTTTGCCTTACAATGAGCAGTTCTTC. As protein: CSVGKWDKPLPYNEQFF.

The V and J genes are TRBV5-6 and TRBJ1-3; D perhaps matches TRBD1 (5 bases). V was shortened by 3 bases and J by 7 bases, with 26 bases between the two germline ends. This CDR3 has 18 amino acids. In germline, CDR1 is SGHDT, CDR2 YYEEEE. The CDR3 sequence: CASSYREGRFGSGNTIYF. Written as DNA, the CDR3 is TGTGCCAGCAGCTACCGAGAGGGGAGGTTTGGCTCAGGGAACACCATATATTTT.